Presented here are 2 T cell receptor beta chains from one specimen sequenced in a study of beta chain features in type 1 diabetes. The investigators reverse transcribed all of the isolated RNA, so they sequenced expressed TCRB transcripts. Generated by immunoSEQ multiplex PCR, the TCRdb table keeps only in-frame clones and is missing some. The sample contains 900,000 or so clones, roughly a sixth of which appear only once. The specimen sequenced was naive CD4+ T cells from blood. These receptors came from a woman aged 18-29 years in good health.

Regarding this clone: A junction boundary mismatches the germline segment, possibly from a read error. The chain uses TRBV6-1 and TRBJ1-5, with 7 bases fitting TRBD1. Germline V gene sequence: CDR1 MNHNS, CDR2 SASEGT. The CDR3 is 18 amino acids. The CDR3 region has the DNA TGTGCCATCAGTGAGCGTTTCCCGGGACAGTCTTTCAATCAGCCCCAGCATTTT. Translating gives CAISERFPGQSFNQPQHF.

This clone was seen more than once but under ten times. The chain is built from TRBV5-6 and TRBJ1-1; TRBD1 is a possible D gene (6 bases). V lost 4 bases to trimming and J lost 11 bases, with 24 bases between them. Germline CDR1 is SGHDT and CDR2 is YYEEEE. The CDR3 loop spans 15 amino acids. The CDR3 DNA sequence: TGTGCCAGCAGCGAGGGGCTGGACAGACCTCTGGGGGCTTTCTTT. This codes for CASSEGLDRPLGAFF. The whole variable domain, filled in from reference TRBV5-6 and TRBJ1-1, reads DAGVTQSPTHLIKTRGQQVTLRCSPKSGHDTVSWYQQALGQGPQFIFQYYEEEERQRGNFPDRFSGHQFPNYSSELNVNALLLGDSALYLCASSEGLDRPLGAFFGQGTRLTVV.